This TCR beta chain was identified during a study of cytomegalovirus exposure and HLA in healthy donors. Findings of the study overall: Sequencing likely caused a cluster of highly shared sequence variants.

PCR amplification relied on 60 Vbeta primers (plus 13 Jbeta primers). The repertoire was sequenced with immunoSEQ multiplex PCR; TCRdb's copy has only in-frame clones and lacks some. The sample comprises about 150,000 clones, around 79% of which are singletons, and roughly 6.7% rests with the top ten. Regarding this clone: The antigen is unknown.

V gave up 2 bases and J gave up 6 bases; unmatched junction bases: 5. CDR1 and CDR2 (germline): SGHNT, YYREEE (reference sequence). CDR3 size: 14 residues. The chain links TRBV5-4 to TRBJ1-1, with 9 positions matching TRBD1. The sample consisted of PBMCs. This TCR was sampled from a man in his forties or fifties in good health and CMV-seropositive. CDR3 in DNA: TGTGCCAGCAGCTTCCGGGACAGGGTGGCTGAAGCTTTCTTT. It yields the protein CASSFRDRVAEAFF.